This entry is about one TCR beta chain. Its antigen is still unknown. This CDR3 comprises 13 residues. The germline V gene has CDR1 MGHRA and CDR2 YSYEKL. The J segment lost 8 bases and the V segment lost 4 bases, leaving 7 bases of the junction unmatched. The data were taken from a study of shared clonotypes between healthy human individuals. Whole-study context: Researchers drew samples from a couple of women and three men aged 18 to 49. The study's findings and limits: Only blood underwent sampling, and tissue repertoires likely differ. Estimated richness values were generally larger in naive subsets than in memory subsets. Naive CD4 clonotype sharing across a few donors was approximately 5%.

TCRdb keeps only in-frame clones here, not all; method: immunoSEQ multiplex PCR. Of almost 700,000 clones in the sample, about 91% are singletons; the top ten hold 20% to 25%. Only CD45RO-negative cells positively selected for CCR7 counted as naive CD8 cells, so terminally differentiated effector memory CD45RA+ cells were excluded. This TCR derives from a man aged 25-45 years in good health. The chain links TRBV4-1 to TRBJ1-2; 7 nucleotides align to TRBD1. Sequencing used naive CD8+ T cells sorted from blood. This CDR3 reads CASSPRQGGGYTF. In nucleotides, the CDR3 is TGCGCCAGCAGCCCTAGACAGGGAGGCGGCTACACCTTC.